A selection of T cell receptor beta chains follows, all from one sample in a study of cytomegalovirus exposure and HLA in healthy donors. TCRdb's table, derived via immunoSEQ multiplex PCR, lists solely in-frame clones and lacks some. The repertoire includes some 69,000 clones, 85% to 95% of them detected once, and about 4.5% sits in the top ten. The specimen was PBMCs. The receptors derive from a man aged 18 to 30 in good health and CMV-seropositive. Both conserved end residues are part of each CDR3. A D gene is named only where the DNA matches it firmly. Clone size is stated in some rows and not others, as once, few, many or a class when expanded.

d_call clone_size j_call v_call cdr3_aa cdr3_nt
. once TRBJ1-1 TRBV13 CASSLPQIEKAFF TGTGCCAGCAGCTTACCCCAAATCGAGAAAGCTTTCTTT
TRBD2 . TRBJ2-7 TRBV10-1 CASSATSGRAYEQYF TGCGCCAGCAGTGCGACTAGCGGGAGGGCCTACGAGCAGTACTTC
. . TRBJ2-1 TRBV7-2 CASSLERSYRGAYEQFF TGTGCCAGCAGCTTGGAGAGATCGTATCGGGGGGCCTATGAGCAGTTCTTC
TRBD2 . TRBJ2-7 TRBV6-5 CASSYSTLAGWEEQYF TGTGCCAGCAGTTACTCGACTCTAGCGGGATGGGAAGAGCAGTACTTC
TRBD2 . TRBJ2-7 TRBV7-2 CASSLLAGRGAYEQYF TGTGCCAGCAGCTTATTGGCAGGACGGGGGGCCTACGAGCAGTACTTC
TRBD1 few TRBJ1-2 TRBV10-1 CASSESLGTGNYGYTF TGCGCCAGCAGTGAGTCGTTGGGGACAGGTAACTATGGCTACACCTTC
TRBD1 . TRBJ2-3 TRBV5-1 CASSLGQGAGTDTQYF TGCGCCAGCAGCCTTGGACAGGGGGCTGGCACAGATACGCAGTATTTT
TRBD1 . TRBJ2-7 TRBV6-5 CASSSWTGLVSYEQYF TGTGCCAGCAGTTCCTGGACAGGGCTTGTTTCCTACGAGCAGTACTTC
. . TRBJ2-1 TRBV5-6 CASRPPGHFEQFF TGTGCCAGCAGACCGCCGGGACACTTTGAGCAGTTCTTC
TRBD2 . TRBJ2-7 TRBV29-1 CSVVGSGSGGEQYF TGCAGCGTTGTTGGGAGCGGGAGCGGGGGCGAGCAGTACTTC
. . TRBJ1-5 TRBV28 CASRSEMSQPQHF TGTGCCAGCAGGTCTGAGATGAGTCAGCCCCAGCATTTT
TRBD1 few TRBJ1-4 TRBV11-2 CASSRDRGEKLFF TGTGCCAGCAGCCGGGACAGGGGTGAAAAACTGTTTTTT
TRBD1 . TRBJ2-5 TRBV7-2 CASRSTGEETQYF TGTGCCAGCAGGTCTACAGGGGAGGAGACCCAGTACTTC
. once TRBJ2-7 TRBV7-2 CASSPGLYEQYF TGTGCCAGCAGCCCCGGACTCTACGAGCAGTACTTC
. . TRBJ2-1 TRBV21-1 CASSKAPRRAPYNEQFF TGTGCCAGCAGCAAAGCGCCAAGGAGAGCCCCCTACAATGAGCAGTTCTTC
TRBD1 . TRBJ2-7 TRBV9 CASSVAGDSAYEQYF TGTGCCAGCAGCGTAGCCGGGGACAGTGCCTACGAGCAGTACTTC